The source of this T cell receptor (beta chain) is a study of cytomegalovirus exposure and HLA in healthy donors. Study-wide context: The roughly 120 million unique TCR beta sequences, from roughly 170 million T cells, were found by an earlier analysis. Study conclusions and caveats: A later analysis linked a missense variant in DCLRE1C to the trimming of TCR beta V and J genes. Certain sequence variants were highly shared and formed a cluster, and this cluster was likely a sequencing artifact. In a later analysis, DRB1 alleles had the most associated TCRs; HLA-C alleles the fewest.

The PCR was carried out with 60 Vbeta primers and 13 Jbeta primers. Generated by immunoSEQ multiplex PCR, the TCRdb table keeps only in-frame clones and is missing some. The sample lists over 200,000 clones, roughly 80% occurring once. CDR3 length: 13 residues. Trimming removed 4 bases from V and 5 bases from J, with 11 bases in between. The germline V gene has CDR1 SGHVS and CDR2 FQNEAQ. About this clone: The target antigen is unknown.

The sequence came from a man aged 40-49 years in good health and CMV-seropositive. The gene calls are TRBV7-8 and TRBJ2-5; D possibly corresponds to TRBD2 (5 bases). Sequenced sample: PBMCs. CDR3 sequence: CASSSSTIETQYF. Written as DNA, the CDR3 is TGTGCCAGCAGCTCCTCGACTATCGAGACCCAGTACTTC.